This T cell receptor beta chain was identified in a study of neurological immune-mediated disorders. Template-switch 5'RACE cDNA synthesis added a 10-nucleotide unique molecular identifier. One entry per CDR3 protein, called by TCRdb with MiXCR from the 5' RACE reads. The sample lists more than 70,000 distinct CDR3 sequences, 17% occurring once. Stored at -80 C, 2 million PBMCs were the source of the unsorted libraries. This clonotype was recorded many times. Germline V gene lookup returns CDR1 SGHVS and CDR2 FQNEAQ. The CDR3 is 17 residues long. V lost 5 bases and J 0 bases, leaving 14 bases between the germline ends.

The chain employs TRBV7-8 and TRBJ2-6; D perhaps matches TRBD1 (6 bases). Specimen: PBMCs. This clonotype originated in a woman aged 40 to 50 in good health. The CDR3 nucleotides read TGTGCCAGCAGCGACTACAGGGTAAACTCTGGGGCCAACGTCCTGACTTTC. This sequence encodes CASSDYRVNSGANVLTF. Together with reference TRBV7-8 and TRBJ2-6, the CDR3 gives the full variable domain: GAGVSQSPRYKVAKRGQDVALRCDPISGHVSLFWYQQALGQGPEFLTYFQNEAQLDKSGLPSDRFFAERPEGSVSTLKIQRTQQEDSAVYLCASSDYRVNSGANVLTFGAGSRLTVL.